The clone carrying this T cell receptor beta chain appeared a single time. The CDR3 consists of 14 residues. Germline loops: CDR1 SNHLY, CDR2 FYNNEI. V lost 2 bases and J 10 bases, leaving 12 bases between the germline ends. This record belongs to a study of shared clonotypes between healthy human individuals. Profiled with immunoSEQ multiplex PCR; TCRdb holds only in-frame clones, not every one. The table lists about 490,000 clones, around 73% of them singletons. The sequencing input was PBMCs. The gene calls are TRBV2 and TRBJ1-6; possibly TRBD1 for D (5 bases). The sequence was collected from a woman aged 40 to 50 in good health. Some clones in this sample may be carry-over from other donors' samples. The CDR3, as DNA: TGTGCCAGCAGTGAACTAGGGGTTGGGTCACCCCTCCACTTT. Its translation is CASSELGVGSPLHF.